This entry lists 10 T cell receptor beta chains sequenced from one sample in a study of response to subunit inactivated influenza vaccine. TCRdb called the RT-PCR reads again in MiXCR, with one record for every CDR3 protein. The table shows 860,000 or so distinct CDR3 sequences, with less than 25% occurring only once. The material sequenced was PBMCs from blood, taken roughly 5 days after vaccination. These receptors originate from a man aged 45 to 65 who received an inactivated influenza vaccine.

This clonotype came up a few times. The chain is built from TRBV18 and TRBJ2-1, with a possible D match to TRBD1 (6 bases). Trimming left V 3 bases short and J 6 bases short, with 12 bases between. The CDR3 length is 14 residues. Germline CDR1 is KGHSH and CDR2 is LQKENI. CDR3 DNA: TGTGCCAGCTCACCCTCGACAGGTAGCAATGAGCAGTTCTTC. Translated: CASSPSTGSNEQFF.

This clonotype came up many times. The rearrangement links TRBV11-2 to TRBJ2-7; D remains unclear. Deletions cut 1 base from V and 0 bases from J, with 10 bases between. The CDR3 spans 15 residues. Germline V CDR1 and CDR2: SGHAT, FQNNGV. CDR3 loop: CASSLVHQTSYEQYF. The DNA of the CDR3 is TGTGCCAGCAGCTTAGTGCACCAGACCTCCTACGAGCAGTACTTC.

A few counts support this clonotype. The gene calls are TRBV7-2 and TRBJ2-7; 8 bases agree with TRBD2. V gave up 4 bases and J gave up 6 bases; unmatched junction bases: 14. The CDR3 runs 16 residues. The V gene's germline CDR1 is SGHTA and CDR2 FQGNSA. CDR3: CASSYPPGTRTSEQYF. The CDR3 DNA reads as TGTGCCAGCAGCTATCCACCCGGGACTAGAACCTCCGAGCAGTACTTC.

This clonotype has at least ten counts. V and J are TRBV12-3 or TRBV12-4 and TRBJ1-4; tentative D call: TRBD1 (6 bases). CDR3 length equals 12 residues. V dropped 6 bases and J dropped 5 bases, with 7 bases sitting between them. The CDR3 here is CASRTGNEKLFF. CDR3 nucleotides: TGTGCCAGCAGAACAGGGAATGAAAAACTGTTTTTT.

This chain connects TRBV5-1 to TRBJ2-3; D is unresolved. Germline-derived CDR1 and CDR2 are SGHRS and YFSETQ. This CDR3 comprises 13 residues. The V end was cut by 6 bases, the J end by 2 bases, with 10 bases between. Written as DNA, the CDR3 is TGCGCCAGCAAGGACCGAGACACAGATACGCAGTATTTT. Its protein product is CASKDRDTDTQYF. The whole variable domain, remainder taken from reference TRBV5-1 and TRBJ2-3, is KAGVTQTPRYLIKTRGQQVTLSCSPISGHRSVSWYQQTPGQGLQFLFEYFSETQRNKGNFPGRFSGRQFSNSRSEMNVSTLELGDSALYLCASKDRDTDTQYFGPGTRLTVL.

This clonotype came up a few times. The V call is TRBV20-1, the J call TRBJ1-5; D ambiguous. CDR1 and CDR2 from the germline V gene are DFQATT and SNEGSKA (reference sequence). Trimming cost V 4 bases and J 3 bases, with 16 bases left between them. There are 15 residues in the CDR3. As DNA, the CDR3 is TGCAGTGCTATCGCCGAGGCGGGGAACAATCAGCCCCAGCATTTT. This translates into CSAIAEAGNNQPQHF.

V gene TRBV20-1 combines with J gene TRBJ2-7; a possible D gene is TRBD1 (5 bases). Germline CDR1 reads DFQATT; CDR2 reads SNEGSKA (reference sequence). The V gene lost 0 bases and the J gene lost 3 bases, with 15 bases spanning the gap. The CDR3 loop spans 15 amino acids. In DNA, the CDR3 is TGCAGTGCTAGAGACCGAGACAGCTGGTTCTACGAGCAGTACTTC. Its protein is CSARDRDSWFYEQYF.

The CDR3 DNA reads TGTGCCAGCAGCCAACGACAGGGGGCAGGAGGCGAGCAGTACTTC. It translates to CASSQRQGAGGEQYF. This chain joins TRBV7-2 and TRBJ2-7, with 10 bases lining up with TRBD1. J lost 6 bases, V lost 5 bases, and 10 bases had no gene match. The germline CDR1 and CDR2 sequences are SGHTA and FQGNSA. The CDR3 sequence is 15 residues long.

This clonotype was counted a few times. The rearrangement links TRBV12-3 or TRBV12-4 to TRBJ2-3; TRBD1 aligns across 9 bases. The CDR3 runs 14 residues. V was clipped by 5 bases and J by 6 bases; unmatched bases: 6. The CDR3 loop is CASSQGQGGDTQYF. The CDR3 coding sequence is TGTGCCAGCAGTCAGGGACAGGGAGGGGATACGCAGTATTTT.

The gene calls are TRBV27 and TRBJ2-1; no clear D. Germline V gene sequence: CDR1 MNHEY, CDR2 SMNVEV (reference sequence). The CDR3 extends over 15 amino acids. The germline V and J ends were trimmed by 3 bases and 12 bases, with 21 bases remaining between them. DNA of the CDR3: TGTGCCAGCAGTTTTGAGGCCGGCCTTCTCATCCGGCAGTTCTTC. Translated: CASSFEAGLLIRQFF.